The present TCR beta chain was sequenced within a study of blood T cell repertoires in COVID-19. On the study more broadly: Samples came from the United States, Italy and Spain, spanning acute and convalescent COVID-19. T cells, B-cell-depleted T cells, or PBMCs provided the cDNA or gDNA that served as material.

Only in-frame clones appear in the TCRdb table, and some are missing; sequencing was by immunoSEQ multiplex PCR. The table includes 80,000 or so clones, approximately 86% detected once. Germline values: CDR1 SGHNT, CDR2 YYREEE (reference sequence). CDR3 length: 15 residues. V trimming: 0 bases; J trimming: 9 bases; junction bases outside the gene matches: 5. This clone showed up just a few times. The clonotype originates from a human donor in a cohort sampled during active COVID-19. The chain employs TRBV5-4 and TRBJ1-6, with 8 positions matching TRBD1. The sequenced sample was peripheral blood. The CDR3 DNA sequence: TGTGCCAGCAGCTTGGGTGGGGGGACAGGTTCACCCCTCCACTTT. This encodes CASSLGGGTGSPLHF. Full variable domain (remainder filled in from reference TRBV5-4 and TRBJ1-6): ETGVTQSPTHLIKTRGQQVTLRCSSQSGHNTVSWYQQALGQGPQFIFQYYREEENGRGNFPPRFSGLQFPNYSSELNVNALELDDSALYLCASSLGGGTGSPLHFGNGTRLTVT.